This T cell receptor beta chain appears in the sequencing data of a study of blood T cell repertoires in COVID-19 (dated by TCRdb to the early 2020s). At the level of the whole study: Samples covering the acute and convalescent phases of COVID-19 were provided by collaborators in the United States, Italy and Spain. The material from the prospective study consisted of cDNA or gDNA derived from T cells, B-cell-depleted T cells, or PBMCs. Deeply sampled blood TCRbeta repertoires from subjects exposed to, actively infected with, or recovered from COVID-19 were included in the dataset. The repertoires were released in a freely available public database meant as a resource for research on the immune response to SARS-CoV-2. Samples were obtained from the ongoing ImmuneRACE study (first 160 participants) and from 1,200 or so subjects provided by 6 global collaborators. Sample metadata almost always included a de-identified subject ID, COVID-19 status, age in years and sex. Where available, HLA class I and class II types were obtained from metadata supplied by the sample provider rather than from assay-based typing.

The immunoSEQ Assay, a bias-controlled multiplex PCR, was used to amplify TCRbeta CDR3 regions from genomic DNA. In the paper's pipeline: The number of nucleated cells in each sample was estimated from the amplification of reference gene primers within the assay. To quantify the absolute abundance of each unique TCRbeta CDR3 rearrangement, sequence reads were collapsed and filtered. Productive Simpson clonality was computed per sample as the square root of Simpson's diversity index over productive rearrangements. TCRdb obtained this table from immuneACCESS and retained in-frame rearrangements with V and J assigned. These tables miss some clones; where compared with another copy, unresolved V genes account for less than half of the shortfall, and the remainder is unexplained. V, J and clone size are those of that table, while D and trimming were read from the DNA. The sample data list roughly 410,000 clones, and 80% to 90% of these were observed just once. The ten largest clones capture 2.3% of the sample.

The paper as a whole reports these results and caveats: How much clinical and demographic metadata was included differed by source and by participant, and the metadata was provided uncurated.

V lost 4 bases and J lost 5 bases; the stretch between them is 15 bases long. The CDR3 spans 15 residues, from the cysteine through the phenylalanine. Just CDR3 DNA is preserved here, 45 bases in frame from base 1. The CDR1 and CDR2 encoded by the germline V gene are SGDLS and YYNGEE. In Seattle, one collaborating source enrolled patients while the infection was active and tracked those patients longitudinally over the course of disease. Collaborating institutions collected whole blood in K2EDTA tubes following their own protocols. For TCRbeta analysis, collaborators shipped samples as frozen whole blood, isolated PBMCs, or DNA extracted from either of those sample types. As to this clone: Its specific antigen is unknown. There are no base qualities to consult, and no much larger clone falls within one base.

Material for sequencing was peripheral blood. This sequence originates from a woman aged 60-70 years with COVID-19, enrolled during active disease. The chain is made from TRBV9 and TRBJ2-2; the D segment could be TRBD2, given 5 matching bases. The CDR3 loop reads CASSPLGSGTGELFF. The nucleotide sequence reads TGTGCCAGCAGCCCTCTCGGGTCGGGGACCGGGGAGCTGTTTTTT.